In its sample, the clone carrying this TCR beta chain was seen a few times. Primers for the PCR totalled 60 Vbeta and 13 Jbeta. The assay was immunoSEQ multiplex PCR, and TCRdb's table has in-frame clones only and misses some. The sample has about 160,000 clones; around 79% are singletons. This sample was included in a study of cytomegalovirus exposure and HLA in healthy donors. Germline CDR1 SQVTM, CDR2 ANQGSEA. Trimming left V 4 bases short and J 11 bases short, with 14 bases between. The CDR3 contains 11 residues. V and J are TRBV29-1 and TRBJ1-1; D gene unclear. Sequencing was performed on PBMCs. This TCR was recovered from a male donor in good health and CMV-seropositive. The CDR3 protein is CSVVTGRSAFF. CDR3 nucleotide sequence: TGCAGCGTTGTCACGGGGAGGAGTGCTTTCTTT.